Below, 2 T cell receptor beta chains from the same sample are listed, as sequenced in a study of T-cell reconstitution after alpha-beta-depleted transplantation in children. Unique molecular identifiers were incorporated when the TCRbeta library was constructed. Each CDR3 protein is one row after TCRdb ran MiXCR on the PCR reads. This sample has about 98,000 distinct CDR3 sequences; approximately 5.4% occur once, and the top ten carry about 6%. The sample was PBMCs, mostly from graft donor cells, taken 60 days after TCRalphabeta/CD19-depleted stem cell transplant. The receptors come from a female patient aged 2 to 10 who had a stem cell transplant for Fanconi anemia, so the T cells may come from the graft donor.

This clonotype appeared many times. V is TRBV28 and J is TRBJ1-1, with D perhaps matching TRBD1 (5 bases). CDR1 is MDHEN, CDR2 SYDVKM, per germline. The CDR3 runs to 13 residues. V shed 5 bases and J shed 7 bases, with 14 bases lying between them. This chain's CDR3 is CASSLTYRLEAFF. CDR3 nucleotides: TGTGCCAGCAGTCTAACCTACAGGCTTGAAGCTTTCTTT.

The table lists this clonotype with many counts. The chain combines TRBV6-6 with TRBJ2-3; tentative D call: TRBD2 (5 bases). The CDR3 spans 13 residues. Trimming stripped 4 bases from V and 2 bases from J, with 7 bases between. CDR1 and CDR2 (germline): MNHNY, SVGAGI (reference sequence). The CDR3 DNA is TGTGCCAGCAGTTCTGGACTCACAGATACGCAGTATTTT. It is translated as CASSSGLTDTQYF.